Listed below are T cell receptor beta chains from one sample, sequenced in a study of cytomegalovirus exposure and HLA in healthy donors. The data were produced by immunoSEQ multiplex PCR, yet TCRdb's version contains in-frame clones alone and is incomplete. The sample comprises under 170,000 clones, roughly 63% of which are singletons, and 7% to 8.5% rests with the top ten. Input material: PBMCs. The receptor set was obtained from a woman between 55 and 75 years old in good health and CMV-seropositive. The CDR3 runs from the conserved cysteine through the conserved F or W. Fields, in order: D gene, V gene, J gene, clone size, CDR3 DNA, CDR3 protein. A D gene is named only where the DNA matches it firmly. Expanded clones are given a class, and other clones once, few, many or no size at all.

>TRBD1|TRBV28|TRBJ2-7|-
TGTGCCAGCAGTTTTGGTGACAGGGGCTACGAGCAGTACTTC
CASSFGDRGYEQYF
>TRBD2|TRBV7-9|TRBJ2-7|-
TGTGCCAGCAGCCACACGACTAGCGGGAGCTCCTACGAGCAGTACTTC
CASSHTTSGSSYEQYF
>-|TRBV19|TRBJ1-5|-
TGTGCCAGTAGTATTGTCCGGGGAAGCAATCAGCCCCAGCATTTT
CASSIVRGSNQPQHF
>TRBD1|TRBV5-4|TRBJ1-6|-
TGTGCCACACGAACCGGGACAGGGAATCAGCCCCTCCACTTT
CATRTGTGNQPLHF
>TRBD1|TRBV28|TRBJ2-7|-
TGTGCCAGCAGTGCCCCCGGGACAGGCGCCTACGAGCAGTACTTC
CASSAPGTGAYEQYF
>-|TRBV6-5|TRBJ2-1|few
TGTGCCAGCCGCGAGGAGGGCTCCTACAATGAGCAGTTCTTC
CASREEGSYNEQFF
>TRBD2|TRBV7-2|TRBJ2-5|-
TGTGCCAGCAGCTTAGGGCCGGGACTAGCGGGAGGCGAGACCCAGTACTTC
CASSLGPGLAGGETQYF
>-|TRBV9|TRBJ2-7|-
TGTGCCAGCAGCGAAGGCAGCGGAGCGGCCTACGAGCAGTACTTC
CASSEGSGAAYEQYF
>TRBD2|TRBV7-3|TRBJ2-1|-
TGTGCCAGCAGCCTAAGGGCGGGACTAGGTGACAATGAGCAGTTCTTC
CASSLRAGLGDNEQFF
>-|TRBV19|TRBJ2-1|few
TGTGCCAGTAGTATAGGGAGTGGGAGATTAGACAATGAGCAGTTCTTC
CASSIGSGRLDNEQFF
>TRBD2|TRBV4-2|TRBJ2-7|-
TGTGCCAGCAGCCATATAACTAGCGGGAACTACGAGCAGTACTTC
CASSHITSGNYEQYF
>-|TRBV15|TRBJ1-2|-
TGTGCCACCAGCAGCCGGACAAACTATGGCTACACCTTC
CATSSRTNYGYTF
>TRBD2|TRBV27|TRBJ2-2|-
TGTGCCAGCAGTTCCATTGGACTAGCGGGAGAGGGCGGGGAGCTGTTTTTT
CASSSIGLAGEGGELFF
>-|TRBV28|TRBJ1-6|-
TGTGCCAGCAGTTTAGGGGCCCCAGGATCACCCCTCCACTTT
CASSLGAPGSPLHF
>TRBD2|TRBV4-2|TRBJ2-1|-
TGTGCCAGCGCAGATGCTAGCGGGCAGTTCTTC
CASADASGQFF
>-|TRBV30|TRBJ1-2|-
TGTGCCTGGAGTGTACTATTAGGAGGTGGCTACACCTTC
CAWSVLLGGGYTF
>-|TRBV9|TRBJ1-1|-
TGTGCCAGCAGCGTAGCTGGGACAATTTCTGAAGCTTTCTTT
CASSVAGTISEAFF
>TRBD1|TRBV29-1|TRBJ2-5|-
TGCAGCGTCCCCAAGGGGGCGGCAGGGGGCGAGGGGACCCAGTACTTC
CSVPKGAAGGEGTQYF
>-|TRBV29-1|TRBJ1-1|-
TGCAGCGTTGGGACAGTGAGGGGAGCTTTCTTT
CSVGTVRGAFF
>TRBD2|TRBV18|TRBJ2-1|-
TGTGCCAGCTCACCAGGGCAGGGGGCTAGGACTAGCGGCTACAATGAGCAGTTCTTC
CASSPGQGARTSGYNEQFF
>TRBD1|TRBV19|TRBJ2-5|-
TGTGCCAGTAGTATAGTGGGACAGAGGGAGACCCAGTACTTC
CASSIVGQRETQYF
>-|TRBV5-8|TRBJ1-1|-
TGTGCCAGCAGCTTATCCAGGGTGGGTACTGAAGCTTTCTTT
CASSLSRVGTEAFF
>-|TRBV7-3|TRBJ1-6|-
TGTGCCAGCAGCTTAATGGCCCCTGGGAGCAATTCACCCCTCCACTTT
CASSLMAPGSNSPLHF
>TRBD1|TRBV2|TRBJ1-1|-
TGTGCCAGCAGGACCGGGACAGGGGAGCAGAACGCTGAAGCTTTCTTT
CASRTGTGEQNAEAFF
>-|TRBV5-1|TRBJ2-5|few
TGCGCCAGCAGCTTGCTTCGCACAGGCGGGGTCGAAGAGACCCAGTACTTC
CASSLLRTGGVEETQYF
>-|TRBV15|TRBJ2-7|-
TGTGCCACCAGCAGAGATTGGGGCGTCAGCTCCTACGAGCAGTACTTC
CATSRDWGVSSYEQYF
>-|TRBV6-1|TRBJ2-2|-
TGTGCCAGCATACTCATCGGGGAGCTGTTTTTT
CASILIGELFF
>TRBD1|TRBV6-6|TRBJ2-1|-
TGTGCCAGCAGTTACGTAAGGACAGGGAACGAGCAGTTCTTC
CASSYVRTGNEQFF
>TRBD2|TRBV2|TRBJ2-1|-
TGTGCCAGCAGTGAGCTAGCGGACTACAATGAGCAGTTCTTC
CASSELADYNEQFF
>-|TRBV10-3|TRBJ2-5|-
TGTGCCATCAGCTCGGACATCGGGGAGACCCAGTACTTC
CAISSDIGETQYF
>-|TRBV18|TRBJ1-2|-
TGTGCCAGCTCACCACAGACCAGCGGTGCCGGCTACACCTTC
CASSPQTSGAGYTF